This entry lists 31 T cell receptor beta chains sequenced from one sample in a study of cytomegalovirus exposure and HLA in healthy donors. Primers included in the PCR were 60 Vbeta and 13 Jbeta primers. Using immunoSEQ multiplex PCR, the repertoire was profiled, and TCRdb retains in-frame clones only, with some absent. The sample lists about 150,000 clones, roughly 80% occurring once. The material sequenced was PBMCs. The receptors were sampled from a male donor in good health and CMV-seronegative.

The CDR3 spells CASSLRTGSHEQYF. CDR3 nucleotide sequence: TGTGCCAGCAGCCTGCGGACAGGGTCCCACGAGCAGTACTTC. This sequence joins TRBV7-2 and TRBJ2-7; 8 nucleotides align to TRBD1. The germline V gene has CDR1 SGHTA and CDR2 FQGNSA. V was pared by 5 bases and J by 5 bases, with 8 bases of the junction left unmatched. CDR3 length equals 14 residues.

The V call is TRBV11-1, the J call TRBJ2-7; D is perhaps TRBD2 (5 bases). Per germline, CDR1 SGHAT and CDR2 FQDESV (reference sequence). V lost 4 bases and J 7 bases, leaving 17 bases between the germline ends. The CDR3 runs to 14 residues. CDR3 nucleotide sequence: TGTGCCAGCAGCTCTCGAGGATACCGGGATGAGCAGTACTTC. Translation gives CASSSRGYRDEQYF.

This clone was observed once. The chain combines TRBV2 with TRBJ1-6, with a tentative D call TRBD1 (5 bases). V was shortened by 2 bases and J by 4 bases, with 12 bases between the two germline ends. Germline V gene data show CDR1 as SNHLY and CDR2 as FYNNEI. The CDR3 sequence is 16 residues long. For the CDR3, the DNA is TGTGCCAGCAGTGAAAGTCCTGCAGGGTATAATTCACCCCTCCACTTT. Protein: CASSESPAGYNSPLHF.

The chain links TRBV29-1 to TRBJ1-2, with D perhaps TRBD1 (6 bases). CDR1 SQVTM and CDR2 ANQGSEA come from the germline V gene. V lost 7 bases to trimming and J lost 6 bases, with 12 bases between them. The CDR3 length is 11 residues. CDR3 nucleotides: TGCAGCGCCCGACAGGTTAATGGCTACACCTTC. Protein: CSARQVNGYTF. The full variable domain, completed using reference TRBV29-1 and TRBJ1-2, is SAVISQKPSRDICQRGTSLTIQCQVDSQVTMMFWYRQQPGQSLTLIATANQGSEATYESGFVIDKFPISRPNLTFSTLTVSNMSPEDSSIYLCSARQVNGYTFGSGTRLTVV.

The CDR3 protein is CASSRRTGSYEQYF. The CDR3 DNA follows: TGTGCCAGCAGCCGACGGACAGGGTCGTACGAGCAGTACTTC. This chain uses TRBV6-5 with TRBJ2-7, with 8 bases that match TRBD1. CDR1 is MNHEY, CDR2 SVGAGI, per germline. The ends lost 6 bases at V and 4 bases at J; junction bases unmatched: 8. The CDR3 has 14 residues.

The V gene is TRBV30, the J gene TRBJ1-1; D might be TRBD1 (5 bases). Trimming removed 5 bases at V and 0 bases at J, with 19 bases between. CDR3 length: 16 amino acids. CDR1 and CDR2 from the germline V gene are GTSNPN and SVGIG (reference sequence). The CDR3 region has the DNA TGTGCCTGGGCGGACATAAAGGGACTGATGAACACTGAAGCTTTCTTT. Encoded protein: CAWADIKGLMNTEAFF.

The chain couples TRBV2 to TRBJ1-5; 7 nucleotides line up with TRBD1. The CDR3 contains 16 residues. Trimming at V came to 1 base and at J to 3 bases, leaving 6 bases not matched to a gene. Germline V gene lookup returns CDR1 SNHLY and CDR2 FYNNEI. CDR3 sequence: CASSEEDRRLNQPQHF. The CDR3 coding sequence is TGTGCCAGCAGTGAAGAGGACAGGAGACTCAATCAGCCCCAGCATTTT.

The chain joins TRBV7-3 to TRBJ2-3; tentative D call: TRBD2 (5 bases). The V end was cut by 3 bases, the J end by 1 base, with 8 bases between. CDR1 and CDR2 (germline): SGHTA, FQGTGA. The CDR3 has 14 residues. This CDR3 reads CASSFRGGTDTQYF. DNA of the CDR3: TGTGCCAGCAGCTTCCGGGGTGGCACAGATACGCAGTATTTT. Full variable domain (outside the CDR3, taken from reference TRBV7-3 and TRBJ2-3): GAGVSQTPSNKVTEKGKYVELRCDPISGHTALYWYRQSLGQGPEFLIYFQGTGAADDSGLPNDRFFAVRPEGSVSTLKIQRTERGDSAVYLCASSFRGGTDTQYFGPGTRLTVL.

J is TRBJ2-2 and V is TRBV7-9; a weak D match, TRBD2 (6 bases). The germline gives CDR1 SEHNR, CDR2 FQNEAQ (reference sequence). V gave up 4 bases and J gave up 4 bases, with 16 bases separating them. This CDR3 region has 16 residues. The CDR3 region is CASSYKRGSGTGELFF. CDR3 bases: TGTGCCAGCAGCTATAAACGGGGGAGTGGCACCGGGGAGCTGTTTTTT.

This chain links TRBV9 with TRBJ2-1; 11 nucleotides match TRBD2. V shed 2 bases and J 9 bases; nucleotides not matched to a gene: 7. This CDR3 region has 15 residues. In germline, CDR1 is SGDLS, CDR2 YYNGEE. The CDR3 reads CASSVALAGGAEQFF. The DNA of the CDR3 is TGTGCCAGCAGCGTCGCCCTAGCGGGAGGCGCTGAGCAGTTCTTC.

In this sample, this clone turned up once. The J gene is TRBJ2-5, the V gene TRBV7-2, with 8 positions matching TRBD2. J gave up 4 bases and V 0 bases, and 4 bases lay outside the gene matches. Germline values: CDR1 SGHTA, CDR2 FQGNSA. The CDR3 contains 15 residues. CDR3 sequence: CASSLAGLAGETQYF. CDR3 sequence (DNA): TGTGCCAGCAGCTTAGCGGGTCTAGCGGGAGAGACCCAGTACTTC.

This rearrangement joins TRBV9 to TRBJ2-7; tentative D call: TRBD1 (5 bases). Germline V lookup: CDR1 SGDLS, CDR2 YYNGEE. This CDR3 contains 15 residues. Trimming shortened V by 2 bases and J by 3 bases, and 15 bases separated the two germline ends. The CDR3 nucleotides read TGTGCCAGCAGCGTCGGGTTGGACACCAACTACGAGCAGTACTTC. Translated: CASSVGLDTNYEQYF.

In this sample, this clone turned up a few times. The gene calls are TRBV19 and TRBJ1-3; D remains ambiguous. The germline V gene has CDR1 LNHDA and CDR2 SQIVND (reference sequence). CDR3 length: 14 amino acids. V was trimmed by 6 bases and J by 0 bases, leaving 9 bases between them. CDR3 in amino acids: CASSGRDSGNTIYF. Written as DNA, the CDR3 is TGTGCCAGTAGCGGACGGGACTCTGGAAACACCATATATTTT.

The chain carries TRBV19 and TRBJ1-4, with 10 bases matching TRBD1. The J segment lost 7 bases and the V segment lost 4 bases, leaving 3 bases of the junction unmatched. The CDR3 spans 14 residues. Germline CDR1 reads LNHDA; CDR2 reads SQIVND (reference sequence). This chain's CDR3 is CASSKGQGREKLFF. The DNA for the CDR3 is TGTGCCAGTAGTAAGGGACAGGGGCGTGAAAAACTGTTTTTT.

The rearrangement uses TRBV7-9 and TRBJ2-2, with 7 positions matching TRBD2. This CDR3 has 14 residues. The germline V gene encodes CDR1 SEHNR and CDR2 FQNEAQ (reference sequence). V lost 7 bases, J lost 1 base, and 3 bases stayed unmatched. The CDR3 is CASTLALNTGELFF. The CDR3 DNA reads as TGTGCCAGCACACTAGCGTTGAACACCGGGGAGCTGTTTTTT. Based on the CDR3 plus reference TRBV7-9 and TRBJ2-2, the full variable domain is DTGVSQNPRHKITKRGQNVTFRCDPISEHNRLYWYRQTLGQGPEFLTYFQNEAQLEKSRLLSDRFSAERPKGSFSTLEIQRTEQGDSAMYLCASTLALNTGELFFGEGSRLTVL.

In this sample, this clone turned up a few times. At one boundary the junction diverges from the germline segment, which might be a read error. The chain couples TRBV7-9 to TRBJ1-5, with TRBD1 matching 7 bases. CDR3 length: 16 residues. The germline V gene has CDR1 SEHNR and CDR2 FQNEAQ (reference sequence). This chain's CDR3 is CSSSLVIGGQNQPQHF. CDR3 nucleotides: TGTTCCAGCAGCTTAGTTATAGGGGGCCAAAATCAGCCCCAGCATTTT.

The CDR3 bases are TGTGCCAGCAGCTTATCAAGTGGGGACACGTACAATGAGCAGTTCTTC. Its protein product is CASSLSSGDTYNEQFF. V is TRBV7-9 and J is TRBJ2-1; the D gene is possibly TRBD1 (6 bases). The germline CDR1 and CDR2 sequences are SEHNR and FQNEAQ (reference sequence). The CDR3 sequence is 16 residues long. The V end was cut by 2 bases, the J end by 4 bases, with 15 bases between. Full variable domain (missing parts from reference TRBV7-9 and TRBJ2-1): DTGVSQNPRHKITKRGQNVTFRCDPISEHNRLYWYRQTLGQGPEFLTYFQNEAQLEKSRLLSDRFSAERPKGSFSTLEIQRTEQGDSAMYLCASSLSSGDTYNEQFFGPGTRLTVL.

On this clone: An end of the junction does not agree with germline; a read error may underlie this. V gene TRBV30 combines with J gene TRBJ2-7; TRBD1 matches at 8 bases. Germline V gene sequence: CDR1 GTSNPN, CDR2 SVGIG (reference sequence). The CDR3 runs to 11 residues. The CDR3, as DNA: TGTGCCTCAAACGACAGGGGAATCTCGGACTTC. As protein: CASNDRGISDF.

This chain links TRBV7-6 with TRBJ1-1; a possible D gene is TRBD1 (5 bases). With 6 bases removed from V and 1 base from J, the gap between germline ends came to 12 bases. This CDR3 comprises 14 residues. CDR1 is SGHVS and CDR2 is FNYEAQ in the germline V gene. Written as DNA, the CDR3 is TGTGCCAGCAGGGGGCCTCGGACGAACACTGAAGCTTTCTTT. Protein sequence: CASRGPRTNTEAFF.

Remarks on this clone: Likely a read error: the CDR3 ends without its conserved phenylalanine or tryptophan. This rearrangement joins TRBV5-6 to TRBJ1-4; no definite D call. Trimming took off 1 base at V and 0 bases at J, with 10 bases between the two ends. CDR1 and CDR2 from the germline V gene are SGHDT and YYEEEE. This CDR3 is 16 amino acids long. CDR3 sequence reads: CASSLFTAATNEKLFS. The CDR3 DNA sequence: TGTGCCAGCAGCTTGTTTACCGCTGCAACTAATGAAAAACTGTTTTCT.

This clone has more than one count but fewer than ten. J is TRBJ1-2 and V is TRBV13; perhaps TRBD1 as D (5 bases). V dropped 0 bases and J dropped 2 bases, with 13 bases sitting between them. CDR1 is PRHDT, CDR2 FYEKMQ, per germline (reference sequence). There are 16 residues in the CDR3. In nucleotides, the CDR3 is TGTGCCAGCAGCTTAGGCCGGGGGGACTTAAACTATGGCTACACCTTC. Protein sequence: CASSLGRGDLNYGYTF.

The rearrangement joins TRBV19 to TRBJ2-7, with D perhaps matching TRBD1 (6 bases). Germline assignment: CDR1 LNHDA and CDR2 SQIVND (reference sequence). The CDR3 has 14 residues. Trimming took 4 bases from V and 3 from J, leaving 13 bases between them. This CDR3 is CASSTRTVDYEQYF. DNA of the CDR3: TGTGCCAGTAGTACCAGGACAGTCGACTACGAGCAGTACTTC.

The rearrangement uses TRBV18 and TRBJ1-2, with D hard to call. V dropped 6 bases and J dropped 3 bases, with 17 bases sitting between them. Per germline, CDR1 KGHSH and CDR2 LQKENI. CDR3 length equals 15 residues. The CDR3 bases are TGTGCCAGCTCGAATACAGCGGCCAGGCACTATGGCTACACCTTC. It codes for CASSNTAARHYGYTF.

CDR3 protein: CSVGSGGVGSPLHF. CDR3 bases: TGCAGCGTTGGGTCTGGGGGCGTTGGTTCACCCCTCCACTTT. The chain combines TRBV29-1 with TRBJ1-6, with D perhaps matching TRBD1 (6 bases). Germline V gene sequence: CDR1 SQVTM, CDR2 ANQGSEA. Trimming removed 4 bases from V and 9 bases from J, with 16 bases in between. The CDR3 extends over 14 amino acids.

The chain's CDR3 is CASSLGAGVAYEQYF. The CDR3 coding sequence is TGTGCCAGCAGCTTGGGGGCGGGAGTGGCCTACGAGCAGTACTTC. This chain uses TRBV5-6 with TRBJ2-7; 7 bases line up with TRBD2. J was trimmed by 2 bases and V by 0 bases; bases with no gene match: 5. This CDR3 spans 15 amino acids. Germline assignment: CDR1 SGHDT and CDR2 YYEEEE.

The chain carries TRBV7-9 and TRBJ1-4, with 9 bases that match TRBD1. With 2 bases clipped from V and 7 bases from J, the junction kept 5 bases outside the gene matches. Germline V CDR1 and CDR2: SEHNR, FQNEAQ (reference sequence). CDR3 size: 15 residues. CDR3 nucleotide sequence: TGTGCCAGCAGCTTATGGGACAGGGAAAGTGAAAAACTGTTTTTT. Protein product: CASSLWDRESEKLFF.

This clone was counted a few times. The V and J genes are TRBV5-6 and TRBJ1-2, with D unresolved. Per germline, CDR1 SGHDT and CDR2 YYEEEE. V lost 1 base and J lost 0, with 4 bases in between. This CDR3 comprises 13 residues. CDR3 coding DNA: TGTGCCAGCAGCTTGACAGCTAACTATGGCTACACCTTC. Its protein product is CASSLTANYGYTF.

CDR3 bases: TGTGCCAGCAGCTTGAGGACAGGGAATTTTAAAGAGACCCAGTACTTC. Translation gives CASSLRTGNFKETQYF. The chain has TRBV5-8 and TRBJ2-5; 8 nucleotides align to TRBD1. The CDR3 covers 16 residues. The germline gives CDR1 SGHTS, CDR2 YDEGEE. Unmatched junction bases numbered 8, after V lost 1 base and J lost 3 bases.

This clone was recorded a few times. This sequence joins TRBV4-3 and TRBJ2-1; 10 nucleotides line up with TRBD2. Germline values: CDR1 LGHNA, CDR2 YSLEER. Unmatched junction bases numbered 10, after V lost 1 base and J lost 4 bases. The CDR3 is 18 amino acids. Here the CDR3 reads CASSQVASGSAPYNEQFF. The CDR3 nucleotides are TGCGCCAGCAGCCAAGTGGCTAGCGGGAGTGCCCCTTACAATGAGCAGTTCTTC.

This chain joins TRBV11-2 and TRBJ2-7; no clear D. This CDR3 contains 13 residues. Germline values: CDR1 SGHAT, CDR2 FQNNGV. V lost 1 base and J 6 bases, leaving 10 bases between the germline ends. For the CDR3, the DNA is TGTGCCAGCAGCTTAGGTCTGGGCGCCGAGCAGTACTTC. Translation: CASSLGLGAEQYF. Combining the CDR3 with reference TRBV11-2 and TRBJ2-7 gives the whole variable domain EAGVAQSPRYKIIEKRQSVAFWCNPISGHATLYWYQQILGQGPKLLIQFQNNGVVDDSQLPKDRFSAERLKGVDSTLKIQPAKLEDSAVYLCASSLGLGAEQYFGPGTRLTVT.

This rearrangement joins TRBV29-1 to TRBJ2-7, with 8 bases fitting TRBD1. Trimming at V came to 4 bases and at J to 3 bases, leaving 5 bases not matched to a gene. Looked up from germline, CDR1 is SQVTM and CDR2 is ANQGSEA. The CDR3 totals 13 residues. CDR3 region: CSVAGQGNYEQYF. The DNA for the CDR3 is TGCAGCGTTGCCGGACAGGGTAACTACGAGCAGTACTTC.